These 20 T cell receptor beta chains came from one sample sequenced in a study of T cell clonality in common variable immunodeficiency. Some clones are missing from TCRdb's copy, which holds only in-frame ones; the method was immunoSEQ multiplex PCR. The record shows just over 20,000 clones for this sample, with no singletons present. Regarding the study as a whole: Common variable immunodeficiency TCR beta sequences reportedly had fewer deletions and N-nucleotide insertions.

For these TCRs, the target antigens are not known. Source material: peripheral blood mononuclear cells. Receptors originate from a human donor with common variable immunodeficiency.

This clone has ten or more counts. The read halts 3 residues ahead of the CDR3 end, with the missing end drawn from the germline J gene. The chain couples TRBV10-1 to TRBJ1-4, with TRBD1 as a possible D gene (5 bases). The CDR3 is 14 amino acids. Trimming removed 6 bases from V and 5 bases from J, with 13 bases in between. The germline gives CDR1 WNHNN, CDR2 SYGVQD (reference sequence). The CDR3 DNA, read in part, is TGCGCCAGCAGCCGCAGGGTGACAAATGAAAAA. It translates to CASSRRVTNEK. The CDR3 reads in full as CASSRRVTNEKLFF.

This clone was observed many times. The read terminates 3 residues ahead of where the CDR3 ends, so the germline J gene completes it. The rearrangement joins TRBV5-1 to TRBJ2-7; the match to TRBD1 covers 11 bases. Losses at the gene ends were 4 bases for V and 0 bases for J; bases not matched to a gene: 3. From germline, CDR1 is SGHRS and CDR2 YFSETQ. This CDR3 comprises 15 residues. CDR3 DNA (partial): TGCGCCAGCAGCCGCGGACAGGGGGCCTCCTACGAG. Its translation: CASSRGQGASYE. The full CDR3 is CASSRGQGASYEQYF. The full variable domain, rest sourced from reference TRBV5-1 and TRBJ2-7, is KAGVTQTPRYLIKTRGQQVTLSCSPISGHRSVSWYQQTPGQGLQFLFEYFSETQRNKGNFPGRFSGRQFSNSRSEMNVSTLELGDSALYLCASSRGQGASYEQYFGPGTRLTVT.

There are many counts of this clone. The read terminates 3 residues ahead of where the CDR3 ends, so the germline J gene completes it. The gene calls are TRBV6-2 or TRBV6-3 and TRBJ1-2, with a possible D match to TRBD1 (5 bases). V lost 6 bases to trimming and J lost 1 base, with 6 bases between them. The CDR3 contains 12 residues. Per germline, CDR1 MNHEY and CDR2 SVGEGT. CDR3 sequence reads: CASRDSNYGYTF. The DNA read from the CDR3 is TGTGCCAGCAGAGACAGTAACTATGGC.

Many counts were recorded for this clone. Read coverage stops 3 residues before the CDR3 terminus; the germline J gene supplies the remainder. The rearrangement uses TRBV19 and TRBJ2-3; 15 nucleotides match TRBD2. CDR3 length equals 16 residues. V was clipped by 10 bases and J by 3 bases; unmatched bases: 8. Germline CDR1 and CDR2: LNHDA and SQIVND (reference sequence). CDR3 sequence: CATRTSGGALTDTQYF. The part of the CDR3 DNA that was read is TGTGCCACCCGGACTAGCGGGGGGGCCTTAACAGATACG.

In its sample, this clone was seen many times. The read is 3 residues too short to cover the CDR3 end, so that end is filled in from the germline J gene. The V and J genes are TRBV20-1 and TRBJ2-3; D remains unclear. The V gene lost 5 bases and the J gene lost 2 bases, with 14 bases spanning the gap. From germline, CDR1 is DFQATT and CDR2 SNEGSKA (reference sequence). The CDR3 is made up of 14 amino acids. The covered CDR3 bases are TGCAGTGCTGCCGCCGGCGGCGACACAGATACG. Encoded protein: CSAAAGGDTDT. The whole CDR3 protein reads CSAAAGGDTDTQYF.

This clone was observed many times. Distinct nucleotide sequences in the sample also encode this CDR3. CDR3 region: CAISGRGGAYEQYF. Incomplete CDR3 DNA: TGTGCCATCAGTGGTAGGGGGGGGGCCTACGAG. The chain employs TRBV10-3 and TRBJ2-7; D possibly corresponds to TRBD2 (7 bases). With the read ending 3 residues before the CDR3 end, the germline J gene is used to fill in that end. Germline V gene lookup returns CDR1 ENHRY and CDR2 SYGVKD. V was clipped by 4 bases and J by 2 bases, with 12 bases between them. There are 14 residues in the CDR3.

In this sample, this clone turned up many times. The sequenced CDR3 bases are TGTGCCAGCAGTTTGGGGCGGGGGGGGTACGAG. It specifies CASSLGRGGYE. The CDR3 in full is CASSLGRGGYEQYF. This chain joins TRBV28 and TRBJ2-7; 9 bases are a match to TRBD2. The read ends 3 residues shy of where the CDR3 ends; the end is completed using the germline J gene. After removal of 3 bases from V and 4 bases from J, the junction contained 4 bases not matched to a gene. Germline loops: CDR1 MDHEN, CDR2 SYDVKM. There are 14 residues in the CDR3.

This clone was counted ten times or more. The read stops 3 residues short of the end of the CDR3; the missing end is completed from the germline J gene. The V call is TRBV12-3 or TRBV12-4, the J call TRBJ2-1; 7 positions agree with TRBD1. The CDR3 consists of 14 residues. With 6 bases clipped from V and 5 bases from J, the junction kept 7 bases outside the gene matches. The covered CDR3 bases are TGTGCCAGCAGCCTCGACAGGGCCAACAATGAG. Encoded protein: CASSLDRANNE. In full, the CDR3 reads CASSLDRANNEQFF.

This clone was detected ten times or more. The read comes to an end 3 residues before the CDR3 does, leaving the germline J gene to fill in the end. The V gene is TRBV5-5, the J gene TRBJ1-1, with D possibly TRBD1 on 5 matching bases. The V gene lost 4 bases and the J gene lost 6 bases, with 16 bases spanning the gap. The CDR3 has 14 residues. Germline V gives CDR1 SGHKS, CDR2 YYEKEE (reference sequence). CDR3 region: CASSPRTTVSEAFF. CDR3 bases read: TGTGCCAGCAGCCCCCGGACAACTGTCTCTGAA. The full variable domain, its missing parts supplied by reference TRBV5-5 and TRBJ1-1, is DAGVTQSPTHLIKTRGQQVTLRCSPISGHKSVSWYQQVLGQGPQFIFQYYEKEERGRGNFPDRFSARQFPNYSSELNVNALLLGDSALYLCASSPRTTVSEAFFGQGTRLTVV.

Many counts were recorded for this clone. CDR3: CASTRQTGELFF. CDR3 DNA (partial): TGTGCCAGCACGAGGCAAACCGGGGAG. The chain combines TRBV2 with TRBJ2-2, with D unresolved. From the germline J gene comes the end of the CDR3, since the read stops 3 residues before it. The CDR3 has 12 amino acids. Trimming left V 7 bases short and J 5 bases short, with 8 bases between. The germline CDR1 and CDR2 sequences are SNHLY and FYNNEI.

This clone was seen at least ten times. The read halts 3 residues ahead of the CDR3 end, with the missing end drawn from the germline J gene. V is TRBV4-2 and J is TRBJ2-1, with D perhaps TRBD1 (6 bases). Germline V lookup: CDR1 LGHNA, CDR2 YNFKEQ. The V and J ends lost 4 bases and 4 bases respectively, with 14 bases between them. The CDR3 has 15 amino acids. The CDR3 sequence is CASSREVGAYNEQFF. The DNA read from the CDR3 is TGTGCCAGCAGCCGAGAAGTGGGGGCGTACAATGAG.

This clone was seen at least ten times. The CDR3 loop reads CASSRTGIEQYF. CDR3 DNA, as far as it was read: TGTGCCAGCAGCCGGACAGGGATCGAG. This chain uses TRBV14 with TRBJ2-7, with TRBD1 matching 8 bases. The CDR3 end lies 3 residues beyond the end of the read and is filled in from the germline J gene. CDR1 SGHDN and CDR2 FVKESK come from the germline V gene. The CDR3 loop spans 12 amino acids. Trimming cost V 4 bases and J 6 bases; bases outside gene matches: 2.

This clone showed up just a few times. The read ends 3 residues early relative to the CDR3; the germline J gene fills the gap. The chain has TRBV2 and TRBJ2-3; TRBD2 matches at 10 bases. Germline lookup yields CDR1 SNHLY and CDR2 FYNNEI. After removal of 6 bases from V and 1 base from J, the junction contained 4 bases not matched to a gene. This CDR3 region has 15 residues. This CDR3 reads CASRRSGGRTDTQYF. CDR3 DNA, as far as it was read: TGTGCCAGCAGGCGTAGCGGGGGGCGCACAGATACG.

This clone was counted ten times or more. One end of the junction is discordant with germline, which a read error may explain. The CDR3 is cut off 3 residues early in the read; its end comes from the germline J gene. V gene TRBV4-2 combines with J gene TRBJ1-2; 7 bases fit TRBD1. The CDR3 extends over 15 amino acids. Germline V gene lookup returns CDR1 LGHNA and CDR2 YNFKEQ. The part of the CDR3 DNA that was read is TGCGCCAGCAGCCAAGAACAGGGGCGTAACTATGGC. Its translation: CASSQEQGRNYG. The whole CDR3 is CASSQEQGRNYGYTF.

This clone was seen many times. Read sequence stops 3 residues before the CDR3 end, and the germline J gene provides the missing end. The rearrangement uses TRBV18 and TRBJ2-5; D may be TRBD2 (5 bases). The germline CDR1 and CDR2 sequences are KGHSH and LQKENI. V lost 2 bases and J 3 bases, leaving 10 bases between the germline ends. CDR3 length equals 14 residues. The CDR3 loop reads CASSPIPGEETQYF. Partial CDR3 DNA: TGTGCCAGCTCACCAATCCCCGGGGAAGAGACC.

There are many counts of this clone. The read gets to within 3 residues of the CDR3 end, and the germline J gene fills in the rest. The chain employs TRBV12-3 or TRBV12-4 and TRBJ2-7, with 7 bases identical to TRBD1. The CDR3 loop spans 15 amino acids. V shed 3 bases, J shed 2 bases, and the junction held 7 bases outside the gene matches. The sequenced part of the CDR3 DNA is TGTGCCAGCAGTTTGCGGATGACAGGGACCTACGAG. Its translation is CASSLRMTGTYE. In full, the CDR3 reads CASSLRMTGTYEQYF.

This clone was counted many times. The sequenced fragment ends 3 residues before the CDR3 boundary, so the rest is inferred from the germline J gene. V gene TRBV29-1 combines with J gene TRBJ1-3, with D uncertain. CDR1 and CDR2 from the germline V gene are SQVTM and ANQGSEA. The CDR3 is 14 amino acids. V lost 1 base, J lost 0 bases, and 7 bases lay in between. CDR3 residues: CSVEVAYSGNTIYF. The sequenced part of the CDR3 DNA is TGCAGCGTTGAAGTAGCGTACTCTGGAAACACC.

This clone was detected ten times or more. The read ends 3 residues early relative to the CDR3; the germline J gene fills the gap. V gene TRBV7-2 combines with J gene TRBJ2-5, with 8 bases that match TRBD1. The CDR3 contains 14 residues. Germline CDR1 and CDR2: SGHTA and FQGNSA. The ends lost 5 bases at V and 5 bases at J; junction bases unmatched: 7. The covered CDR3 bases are TGTGCCAGCAGCCCGGACAGGGTAGGGGAGACC. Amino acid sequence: CASSPDRVGET. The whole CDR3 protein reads CASSPDRVGETQYF.

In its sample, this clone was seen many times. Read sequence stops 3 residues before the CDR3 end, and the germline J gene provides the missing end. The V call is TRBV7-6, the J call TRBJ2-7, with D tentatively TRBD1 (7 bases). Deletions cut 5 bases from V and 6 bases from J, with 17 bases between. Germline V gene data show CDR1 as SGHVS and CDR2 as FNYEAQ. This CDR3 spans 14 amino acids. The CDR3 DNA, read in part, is TGTGCCAGCAGCGGAGGGACAGAGGCCATCGAG. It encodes CASSGGTEAIE. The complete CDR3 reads CASSGGTEAIEQYF.

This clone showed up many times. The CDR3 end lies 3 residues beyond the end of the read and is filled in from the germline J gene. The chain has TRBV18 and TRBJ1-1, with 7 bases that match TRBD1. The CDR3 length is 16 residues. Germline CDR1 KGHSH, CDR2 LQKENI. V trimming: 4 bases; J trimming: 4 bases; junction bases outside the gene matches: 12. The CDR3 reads CASSLRDSDETTEAFF. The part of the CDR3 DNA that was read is TGTGCCAGCTCACTCCGGGACAGCGATGAGACCACTGAA.